This record looks at one T cell receptor (beta chain) sequence and its context. Its antigen is undetermined. The assay was immunoSEQ multiplex PCR, and TCRdb's table has in-frame clones only and misses some. Of under 85,000 clones listed, roughly 80% are singletons. CDR1 and CDR2 from the germline V gene are LGHNA and YSLEER. This CDR3 has 17 amino acids. Trimming stripped 0 bases from V and 0 bases from J, with 11 bases between. The data were taken from a study of OX40 agonist ivuxolimab in advanced cancers. General study points: At 0.1 to 3.0 mg/kg and by week 6, CD4+ and CD8+ T cells in the blood had expanded clonally. The authors did not determine the antigen specificity of the expanded peripheral T cells. In general, CD8+ T cells held more expanded clones than CD4+ did, on average.

The sequence derives from an adult with an advanced solid tumor such as melanoma, head and neck, liver or kidney cancer. V usage is TRBV4-3 and J usage is TRBJ2-2; D may be TRBD2 (5 bases). Sample: CD4+ or CD8+ T cells sorted from blood, taken in a trial of the OX40 agonist ivuxolimab. CDR3 DNA: TGCGCCAGCAGCCAAGATCGGGCACTAGCGAACACCGGGGAGCTGTTTTTT. Translation gives CASSQDRALANTGELFF.